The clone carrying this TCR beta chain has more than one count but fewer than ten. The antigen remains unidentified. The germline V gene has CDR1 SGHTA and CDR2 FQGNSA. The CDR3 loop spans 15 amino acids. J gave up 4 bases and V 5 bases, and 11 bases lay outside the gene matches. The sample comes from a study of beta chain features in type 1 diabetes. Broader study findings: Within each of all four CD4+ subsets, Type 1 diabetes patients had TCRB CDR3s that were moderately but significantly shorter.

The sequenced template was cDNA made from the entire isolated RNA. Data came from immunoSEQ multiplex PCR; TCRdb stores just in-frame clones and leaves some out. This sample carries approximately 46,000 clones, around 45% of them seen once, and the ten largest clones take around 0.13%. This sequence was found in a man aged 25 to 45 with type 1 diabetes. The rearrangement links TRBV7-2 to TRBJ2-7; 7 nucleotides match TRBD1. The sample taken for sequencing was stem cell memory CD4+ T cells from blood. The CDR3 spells CASSNKQGYTYEQYF. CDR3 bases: TGTGCCAGCAGCAACAAACAGGGGTATACGTACGAGCAGTACTTC.